Below are 28 T cell receptor beta chains sequenced from a single sample in a study of shared clonotypes between healthy human individuals. Data came from immunoSEQ multiplex PCR; TCRdb stores just in-frame clones and leaves some out. The data contain around 2,000,000 clones, 95% of them singletons. The sample taken for sequencing was naive CD4+ T cells sorted from blood. Subset indicated: CD45RA+ positively selected. Receptors were obtained from a young man in good health.

J is TRBJ2-7 and V is TRBV9; 9 bases align to TRBD1. The CDR3 contains 16 residues. Germline CDR1 and CDR2: SGDLS and YYNGEE. The J segment lost 3 bases and the V segment lost 0 bases, leaving 7 bases of the junction unmatched. The CDR3 loop reads CASSVEPEGQGYEQYF. The CDR3 DNA is TGTGCCAGCAGCGTAGAGCCCGAGGGACAGGGCTACGAGCAGTACTTC. The full variable domain, in which reference TRBV9 and TRBJ2-7 provide the parts outside the CDR3, is DSGVTQTPKHLITATGQRVTLRCSPRSGDLSVYWYQQSLDQGLQFLIQYYNGEERAKGNILERFSAQQFPDLHSELNLSSLELGDSALYFCASSVEPEGQGYEQYFGPGTRLTVT.

The rearrangement links TRBV5-5 to TRBJ1-6; the D gene is possibly TRBD1 (6 bases). This CDR3 has 19 amino acids. Looked up from germline, CDR1 is SGHKS and CDR2 is YYEKEE (reference sequence). V was shortened by 2 bases and J by 0 bases, with 18 bases between the two germline ends. Here the CDR3 DNA reads TGTGCCAGCAGCTTCGACAGGTATCCCCCTAGCTCCTATAATTCACCCCTCCACTTT. This gives the protein CASSFDRYPPSSYNSPLHF.

The V and J genes are TRBV2 and TRBJ1-1, with D maybe TRBD1 (5 bases). This CDR3 region has 14 residues. CDR1 and CDR2 from the germline V gene are SNHLY and FYNNEI. V lost 2 bases to trimming and J lost 1 base, with 8 bases between them. This chain's CDR3 is CASSEKGSNTEAFF. In DNA, the CDR3 is TGTGCCAGCAGTGAAAAGGGGTCGAACACTGAAGCTTTCTTT.

The genes are TRBV10-3 and TRBJ1-1; D is unclear. Germline CDR1 and CDR2: ENHRY and SYGVKD. The CDR3 sequence is 14 residues long. V was trimmed by 3 bases and J by 3 bases, leaving 11 bases between them. The CDR3 bases are TGTGCCATCAGTGATCTTTTCCGGGACACTGAAGCTTTCTTT. Amino acids: CAISDLFRDTEAFF.

This rearrangement joins TRBV30 to TRBJ1-4; TRBD1 is a possible D gene (6 bases). CDR3 size: 13 residues. V dropped 1 base and J dropped 11 bases, with 14 bases sitting between them. Germline loops: CDR1 GTSNPN, CDR2 SVGIG (reference sequence). The CDR3 region has the DNA TGTGCCTGGAGTGCACAATCACAGGGTAAACTGTTTTTT. Its translation is CAWSAQSQGKLFF.

The chain couples TRBV18 to TRBJ1-5, with no clear D. The CDR3 is 16 residues long. Germline CDR1 is KGHSH and CDR2 is LQKENI. Trimming took 8 bases from V and 0 from J, leaving 17 bases between them. The CDR3 loop reads CASTITNPHSNQPQHF. The CDR3 nucleotides are TGTGCCAGCACAATCACCAATCCTCATAGCAATCAGCCCCAGCATTTT.

The DNA of the CDR3 is TGTGCCTGGAGCCGAGGGGCCGTTAATGAAAAACTGTTTTTT. Its protein product is CAWSRGAVNEKLFF. The rearrangement links TRBV30 to TRBJ1-4; D might be TRBD1 (5 bases). The V and J ends lost 3 bases and 4 bases respectively, with 12 bases between them. The CDR3 is made up of 14 amino acids. CDR1 is GTSNPN and CDR2 is SVGIG in the germline V gene (reference sequence).

The chain uses TRBV5-6 and TRBJ1-2, with 9 positions matching TRBD1. CDR3 length: 14 amino acids. Per the germline V gene, CDR1 is SGHDT and CDR2 is YYEEEE. The V and J ends lost 2 bases and 8 bases, in that order; junction bases with no gene match: 7. The DNA for the CDR3 is TGTGCCAGCAGCTTAAGGGACAGGGTTAAGGGCTACACCTTC. Residues: CASSLRDRVKGYTF.

The chain has TRBV6-5 and TRBJ1-1, with TRBD1 identical over 9 bases. The V gene end was trimmed by 2 bases and the J gene end by 4 bases; junction bases not matched to a gene: 2. Germline CDR1 and CDR2: MNHEY and SVGAGI. The CDR3 runs 14 residues. CDR3 DNA sequence: TGTGCCAGCAGTTACCTACAGGGGGCCACTGAAGCTTTCTTT. Amino acid sequence: CASSYLQGATEAFF.

The chain is built from TRBV7-9 and TRBJ1-1; D is possibly TRBD1 (5 bases). The CDR3 consists of 16 residues. Trimming shortened V by 5 bases and J by 3 bases, and 19 bases separated the two germline ends. In germline, CDR1 is SEHNR, CDR2 FQNEAQ (reference sequence). The CDR3 region has the DNA TGTGCCAGCAGCCCGACATGGGGAGCCAGGGACACTGAAGCTTTCTTT. It encodes CASSPTWGARDTEAFF.

This chain uses TRBV6-5 with TRBJ1-2, with D tentatively TRBD1 (5 bases). The ends were cut back, 6 bases at V and 8 bases at J, with 16 bases in the middle. CDR1 and CDR2 (germline): MNHEY, SVGAGI. This CDR3 region has 13 residues. CDR3 amino acids: CASSRGPTWGYTF. CDR3 coding DNA: TGTGCCAGCAGCCGGGGCCCTACCTGGGGCTACACCTTC.

This rearrangement joins TRBV19 to TRBJ2-7; 7 bases are shared with TRBD2. In germline, CDR1 is LNHDA, CDR2 SQIVND (reference sequence). Losses at the gene ends were 6 bases for V and 6 bases for J; bases not matched to a gene: 8. This CDR3 contains 13 residues. The CDR3 loop reads CASRPLAALEQYF. The CDR3 DNA reads TGTGCCAGTAGACCCCTAGCGGCTCTCGAGCAGTACTTC.

The chain couples TRBV4-3 to TRBJ2-1; possibly TRBD1 for D (6 bases). CDR3 length equals 15 residues. Germline loops: CDR1 LGHNA, CDR2 YSLEER. Trimming shortened V by 0 bases and J by 2 bases, and 8 bases separated the two germline ends. The CDR3 loop reads CASSQDGGPYNEQFF. The CDR3 DNA reads as TGCGCCAGCAGCCAAGATGGGGGCCCCTACAATGAGCAGTTCTTC.

V usage is TRBV9 and J usage is TRBJ2-3; 8 bases fit TRBD1. Germline values: CDR1 SGDLS, CDR2 YYNGEE. The CDR3 is 16 residues long. V lost 4 bases and J lost 0; bases outside the gene matches: 7. CDR3 loop: CASSPRTGLSTDTQYF. CDR3 nucleotides: TGTGCCAGCAGCCCCCGGACAGGGCTTAGCACAGATACGCAGTATTTT.

The V and J genes are TRBV10-3 and TRBJ2-1; 9 nucleotides agree with TRBD2. CDR1 ENHRY and CDR2 SYGVKD come from the germline V gene. CDR3 length: 12 residues. V gave up 11 bases and J gave up 6 bases; unmatched junction bases: 5. The CDR3 DNA reads as TGTGCCGCCGGACTAGCGTTCAATGAGCAGTTCTTC. It encodes CAAGLAFNEQFF.

This clone has a single count. The genes are TRBV5-1 and TRBJ2-7, with TRBD2 matching over 10 bases. Germline values: CDR1 SGHRS, CDR2 YFSETQ. The CDR3 extends over 15 amino acids. V trimming: 3 bases; J trimming: 2 bases; junction bases outside the gene matches: 5. The CDR3 spells CASSSALAGAYEQYF. Written as DNA, the CDR3 is TGCGCCAGCAGCTCGGCTCTAGCGGGAGCCTACGAGCAGTACTTC.

This chain links TRBV7-6 with TRBJ2-2, with unresolved D. CDR3 length: 17 amino acids. Germline V gene lookup returns CDR1 SGHVS and CDR2 FNYEAQ. The germline V and J ends were trimmed by 5 bases and 0 bases, with 16 bases remaining between them. CDR3 nucleotides: TGTGCCAGCAGCCGGCCGCCGACGGATACGAACACCGGGGAGCTGTTTTTT. This codes for CASSRPPTDTNTGELFF.

J is TRBJ1-2 and V is TRBV25-1; 10 positions agree with TRBD1. Trimming cost V 6 bases and J 8 bases; bases outside gene matches: 3. Germline V gives CDR1 MGHDK, CDR2 SYGVNS. The CDR3 has 12 residues. The DNA for the CDR3 is TGTGCCAGCAGCCCGGGACAGGGGGGCTACACCTTC. It translates to CASSPGQGGYTF.

This clone was seen once. The genes are TRBV10-3 and TRBJ1-2; 8 bases map to TRBD1. The CDR3 has 13 residues. J gave up 4 bases and V 6 bases, and 4 bases lay outside the gene matches. Germline V gene lookup returns CDR1 ENHRY and CDR2 SYGVKD. The CDR3 loop reads CAISVGQGYGYTF. The CDR3, as DNA: TGTGCCATCAGCGTCGGACAGGGCTATGGCTACACCTTC.

The rearrangement joins TRBV7-2 to TRBJ1-3, with D maybe TRBD1 (6 bases). V dropped 2 bases and J dropped 2 bases, with 13 bases sitting between them. This CDR3 is 16 amino acids long. From germline, CDR1 is SGHTA and CDR2 FQGNSA. DNA of the CDR3: TGTGCCAGCAGCTTATTGGGGGCCAGCACTGGAAACACCATATATTTT. Amino acid sequence: CASSLLGASTGNTIYF.

The chain carries TRBV5-1 and TRBJ2-5; D may be TRBD2 (6 bases). Germline-derived CDR1 and CDR2 are SGHRS and YFSETQ. This CDR3 contains 21 residues. V lost 1 base to trimming and J lost 4 bases, with 32 bases between them. The CDR3 here is CASSLRSGGAVGSGKGETQYF. The DNA for the CDR3 is TGCGCCAGCAGCTTGAGATCGGGCGGGGCCGTCGGTAGCGGTAAAGGAGAGACCCAGTACTTC.

The chain carries TRBV27 and TRBJ2-7; no reliable D call. CDR1 and CDR2 (germline): MNHEY, SMNVEV (reference sequence). The CDR3 is 13 residues long. V was shortened by 3 bases and J by 2 bases, with 8 bases between the two germline ends. CDR3 sequence reads: CASSLFGPYEQYF. The CDR3 DNA reads as TGTGCCAGCAGTTTGTTTGGACCCTACGAGCAGTACTTC.

The J gene is TRBJ2-7, the V gene TRBV9, with 9 nucleotides matching TRBD2. The CDR3 extends over 15 amino acids. V was clipped by 0 bases and J by 4 bases; unmatched bases: 5. Germline lookup yields CDR1 SGDLS and CDR2 YYNGEE. In nucleotides, the CDR3 is TGTGCCAGCAGCGTAGGATCTAGCGGGATGTACGAGCAGTACTTC. Protein product: CASSVGSSGMYEQYF.

The CDR3 spells CASSSDTGALNYGYTF. In DNA form, the CDR3 reads TGCGCCAGCAGCTCAGATACAGGGGCTCTTAACTATGGCTACACCTTC. The chain links TRBV5-1 to TRBJ1-2; TRBD1 matches 7 bases. Germline V gene sequence: CDR1 SGHRS, CDR2 YFSETQ. The V gene end was trimmed by 3 bases and the J gene end by 1 base; junction bases not matched to a gene: 9. The CDR3 is made up of 16 amino acids.

Here the CDR3 reads CASSLGSLLGGEQYF. In DNA form, the CDR3 reads TGTGCCAGCAGCTTAGGATCTTTGTTGGGGGGTGAGCAGTACTTC. This chain links TRBV7-9 with TRBJ2-7; D may be TRBD2 (6 bases). With 1 base removed from V and 7 bases from J, the gap between germline ends came to 17 bases. The germline V gene has CDR1 SEHNR and CDR2 FQNEAQ (reference sequence). The length of the CDR3 is 15 residues.

The chain joins TRBV27 to TRBJ1-4; 7 bases agree with TRBD1. Germline CDR1 reads MNHEY; CDR2 reads SMNVEV (reference sequence). There are 14 residues in the CDR3. The ends lost 2 bases at V and 9 bases at J; junction bases unmatched: 6. DNA of the CDR3: TGTGCCAGCAGTTTAAGGGGGCTCGATAAAAAACTGTTTTTT. It encodes CASSLRGLDKKLFF.

Of note for this clone: The same CDR3 is also encoded by other DNA sequences in this sample. The chain couples TRBV2 to TRBJ2-1; D is undetermined. Trimming shortened V by 6 bases and J by 4 bases, and 4 bases separated the two germline ends. CDR3 length: 11 residues. Germline assignment: CDR1 SNHLY and CDR2 FYNNEI. CDR3 in DNA: TGTGCCAGCAGCGGATACAATGAGCAGTTCTTC. Its translation is CASSGYNEQFF.

J is TRBJ1-6 and V is TRBV6-1; D gene ambiguous. In germline, CDR1 is MNHNS, CDR2 SASEGT. CDR3 length: 12 residues. Trimming removed 4 bases at V and 10 bases at J, with 8 bases between. The CDR3 DNA reads as TGTGCCAGCAGTGTGGCGGAGTCACCCCTCCACTTT. Protein: CASSVAESPLHF.